This entry concerns a single T cell receptor (beta chain). Primers included in the PCR were 60 Vbeta and 13 Jbeta primers. Only in-frame clones appear in the TCRdb table, and some are missing; sequencing was by immunoSEQ multiplex PCR. The sample records around 130,000 clones, approximately 8% being singletons. The data were taken from a study of cytomegalovirus exposure and HLA in healthy donors. Sample: PBMCs. This TCR derives from a woman aged 40 to 50 in good health and CMV-seropositive.

CDR3 nucleotides: TGTGCCAGCAGCTTAGTGCCACAGCCGAGCTCTGGAAACACCATATATTTT. Protein sequence: CASSLVPQPSSGNTIYF. V gene TRBV7-2 combines with J gene TRBJ1-3; D ambiguous. In germline, CDR1 is SGHTA, CDR2 FQGNSA. CDR3 length: 17 residues. V lost 1 base and J 0 bases, leaving 13 bases between the germline ends.